This T cell receptor (beta chain) derives from a study of T cell responses to AZD1222 COVID-19 vaccine. Broader study findings: The number of AZD1222 recipients seropositive at baseline was only six. Elevations in Spike-specific TCR breadth and depth followed administration of two AZD1222 doses.

Germline V lookup: CDR1 MDHEN, CDR2 SYDVKM. The length of the CDR3 is 14 residues. Germline trimming cut 8 bases from V and 4 bases from J; bases unmatched to any gene: 5. Using immunoSEQ multiplex PCR, the repertoire was profiled, and TCRdb retains in-frame clones only, with some absent. The profile shows more than 95,000 clones, around 87% of them singletons. On this clone: Its antigen remains unknown.

The chain combines TRBV28 with TRBJ2-3, with 11 positions matching TRBD1. This sequence was found in an adult in good health. Material: peripheral blood, obtained on day 0 of AZD1222 vaccination. The CDR3 is CASRGQGGSDTQYF. CDR3 sequence (DNA): TGTGCCAGCCGGGGACAGGGGGGTTCAGATACGCAGTATTTT.